These 23 T cell receptor beta chains came from one sample sequenced in a study of T cells in Graves' hyperthyroidism and ophthalmopathy. Using RNA transcripts as the source, TCR beta CDR3 regions were amplified. The TCR CDR3 was amplified in a first-round RT-PCR using the HTBI primer set. From the multiplex PCR reads, TCRdb called clonotypes with MiXCR, one entry per CDR3 protein. The table shows approximately 210,000 distinct CDR3 sequences, with roughly 15% occurring only once. The specimen sequenced was blood. These TCRs come from a man aged 45-65 years with Graves' hyperthyroidism.

This clonotype was seen ten or more times. This sequence joins TRBV7-8 and TRBJ2-3, with 8 bases identical to TRBD1. V trimming: 7 bases; J trimming: 3 bases; junction bases outside the gene matches: 9. Germline CDR1 and CDR2: SGHVS and FQNEAQ. There are 15 residues in the CDR3. CDR3 protein: CASTDRESATDTQYF. The CDR3 DNA reads as TGTGCCAGCACGGACAGGGAATCTGCTACAGATACGCAGTATTTT.

At least ten counts were recorded for this clonotype. The chain has TRBV7-9 and TRBJ2-1; D possibly corresponds to TRBD2 (6 bases). Germline V CDR1 and CDR2: SEHNR, FQNEAQ (reference sequence). V was cut by 1 base and J by 0 bases, with 7 bases left in between. CDR3 length equals 15 residues. CDR3 region: CASSLVADSYNEQFF. The CDR3 region has the DNA TGTGCCAGCAGCTTAGTAGCGGACTCCTACAATGAGCAGTTCTTC.

Only a few counts were recorded for this clonotype. This sequence joins TRBV28 and TRBJ1-3; 7 nucleotides align to TRBD1. Germline loops: CDR1 MDHEN, CDR2 SYDVKM. Unmatched junction bases numbered 3, after V lost 7 bases and J lost 0 bases. The CDR3 is 14 residues long. The CDR3 here is CASTWTGSGNTIYF. CDR3 bases: TGTGCCAGCACCTGGACAGGCTCTGGAAACACCATATATTTT. Drawing the rest from reference TRBV28 and TRBJ1-3, the complete variable domain is DVKVTQSSRYLVKRTGEKVFLECVQDMDHENMFWYRQDPGLGLRLIYFSYDVKMKEKGDIPEGYSVSREKKERFSLILESASTNQTSMYLCASTWTGSGNTIYFGEGSWLTVV.

A few counts support this clonotype. V and J are TRBV20-1 and TRBJ2-7; D call uncertain. Germline V gene sequence: CDR1 DFQATT, CDR2 SNEGSKA (reference sequence). Trimming removed 3 bases from V and 7 bases from J, with 16 bases in between. There are 13 residues in the CDR3. The CDR3 region has the DNA TGCAGTGCTAGTTCCGGTTTTCCAGGAGAGCAGTACTTC. Amino acids: CSASSGFPGEQYF.

This clonotype was recorded at least ten times. V gene TRBV7-9 combines with J gene TRBJ1-2; possibly TRBD1 for D (6 bases). The V gene lost 3 bases and the J gene lost 4 bases, with 9 bases spanning the gap. This CDR3 comprises 13 residues. Germline CDR1 and CDR2: SEHNR and FQNEAQ (reference sequence). Here the CDR3 DNA reads TGTGCCAGCAGCTTTGGACAGAGCTATGGCTACACCTTC. Encoded protein: CASSFGQSYGYTF.

Details on this clonotype: Relative to the germline gene, one junction end is altered; a read error may explain this. The chain combines TRBV5-1 with TRBJ2-2; 7 bases fit TRBD2. CDR1 is SGHRS, CDR2 YFSETQ, per germline. The CDR3 is made up of 17 amino acids. The CDR3 DNA is TGCACCAGCAGCGAAAGAGGGACGGGGGGTTTGACCGGGGAGCTGTTTTTT. Its translation is CTSSERGTGGLTGELFF.

This clonotype occurred a few times. This chain links TRBV7-9 with TRBJ2-7; a possible D gene is TRBD2 (6 bases). The germline gives CDR1 SEHNR, CDR2 FQNEAQ (reference sequence). V lost 6 bases to trimming and J lost 3 bases, with 21 bases between them. The CDR3 is 16 residues long. CDR3 amino acids: CASREAVGRGNYEQYF. The CDR3 coding sequence is TGTGCCAGCAGGGAAGCGGTAGGGCGGGGAAACTACGAGCAGTACTTC.

Many counts were recorded for this clonotype. CDR3: CASSETSGRANTGELFF. The CDR3, as DNA: TGTGCCAGCAGCGAAACTAGCGGGAGGGCGAACACCGGGGAGCTGTTTTTT. The chain carries TRBV6-2 or TRBV6-3 and TRBJ2-2, with 13 nucleotides matching TRBD2. The CDR3 is made up of 17 amino acids. Germline CDR1 is MNHEY and CDR2 is SVGEGT. With V trimmed by 6 bases and J by 0 bases, 4 bases remained unmatched.

This chain connects TRBV28 to TRBJ1-5, with 10 bases aligning to TRBD1. In germline, CDR1 is MDHEN, CDR2 SYDVKM. V was clipped by 6 bases and J by 4 bases; unmatched bases: 12. The CDR3 has 17 residues. The CDR3 region has the DNA TGTGCCAGCAGGGGACAGGGGATGCGAGTACGGAATCAGCCCCAGCATTTT. Translating gives CASRGQGMRVRNQPQHF.

This clonotype was detected a few times. The DNA of the CDR3 is TGTGCCAGTAGTCCGTTAAGCAGGGACGTCGGACAGCCCCAGCATTTT. It is translated as CASSPLSRDVGQPQHF. The rearrangement joins TRBV19 to TRBJ1-5, with D possibly matching TRBD1 (5 bases). Germline V gene lookup returns CDR1 LNHDA and CDR2 SQIVND (reference sequence). Deletions cut 5 bases from V and 7 bases from J, with 21 bases between. The CDR3 contains 16 residues.

This clonotype has at least ten counts. The CDR3 protein is CSARGTGAPTHSYEQYF. The CDR3 bases are TGCAGTGCTAGAGGGACAGGGGCGCCAACTCACTCCTACGAGCAGTACTTC. The genes are TRBV20-1 and TRBJ2-7; 9 bases line up with TRBD1. V shed 1 base and J 0 bases; nucleotides not matched to a gene: 10. The germline gives CDR1 DFQATT, CDR2 SNEGSKA (reference sequence). The CDR3 sequence is 17 residues long.

Many counts were recorded for this clonotype. This sequence joins TRBV12-3 or TRBV12-4 and TRBJ1-5; D gene uncertain. The CDR3 covers 14 residues. V was shortened by 4 bases and J by 2 bases, with 9 bases between the two germline ends. CDR3 in DNA: TGTGCCAGCAGTTCGCCCTCCGGCAATCAGCCCCAGCATTTT. Translation gives CASSSPSGNQPQHF.

This clonotype was recorded many times. The chain couples TRBV7-8 to TRBJ2-3; a possible D gene is TRBD2 (5 bases). The V gene lost 0 bases and the J gene lost 2 bases, with 12 bases spanning the gap. CDR3 length: 16 amino acids. Germline V CDR1 and CDR2: SGHVS, FQNEAQ. This CDR3 is CASSLAGLENTDTQYF. The CDR3 DNA sequence: TGTGCCAGCAGCTTAGCTGGACTGGAGAACACAGATACGCAGTATTTT.

This clonotype was counted ten times or more. The chain carries TRBV2 and TRBJ2-1, with 8 bases that match TRBD2. CDR3 length: 13 residues. CDR1 and CDR2 (germline): SNHLY, FYNNEI. With 8 bases clipped from V and 7 bases from J, the junction kept 7 bases outside the gene matches. CDR3 sequence reads: CASQREKGNEQFF. The CDR3, as DNA: TGTGCCAGCCAGCGGGAGAAGGGGAATGAGCAGTTCTTC.

The rearrangement uses TRBV15 and TRBJ2-1; a possible D gene is TRBD2 (8 bases). V lost 3 bases to trimming and J lost 4 bases, with 25 bases between them. CDR1 and CDR2 (germline): LNHNV, YYDKDF (reference sequence). CDR3 size: 19 residues. CDR3 sequence: CATSRTGPVRSGGYNEQFF. The DNA of the CDR3 is TGTGCCACCAGCAGGACAGGGCCCGTACGGAGCGGGGGATACAATGAGCAGTTCTTC.

The chain has TRBV29-1 and TRBJ1-2, with 9 bases aligning to TRBD1. This CDR3 has 13 amino acids. Germline CDR1 and CDR2: SQVTM and ANQGSEA. The CDR3 coding sequence is TGCAGTACCGGAGATGGGACAGGGAGAGGCTACACCTTC. This encodes CSTGDGTGRGYTF.

The chain combines TRBV6-1 with TRBJ2-7, with TRBD2 matching over 11 bases. The V and J ends lost 8 bases and 3 bases, in that order; junction bases with no gene match: 3. Germline values: CDR1 MNHNS, CDR2 SASEGT. The length of the CDR3 is 13 residues. CDR3 nucleotides: TGTGCCAGCTCGGGACTAGCGGACTACGAGCAGTACTTC. Residues: CASSGLADYEQYF.

In this sample, this clonotype turned up many times. J is TRBJ1-6 and V is TRBV2; 8 bases fit TRBD1. This CDR3 has 14 amino acids. Trimming cost V 6 bases and J 9 bases; bases outside gene matches: 7. The germline V gene has CDR1 SNHLY and CDR2 FYNNEI. This CDR3 reads CASSADRDGSPLHF. CDR3 sequence (DNA): TGTGCCAGCAGCGCGGACAGGGACGGTTCACCCCTCCACTTT.

The chain joins TRBV20-1 to TRBJ2-1; 10 bases are a match to TRBD2. The germline gives CDR1 DFQATT, CDR2 SNEGSKA (reference sequence). V lost 6 bases, J lost 7 bases, and 12 bases stayed unmatched. CDR3 length: 15 residues. CDR3 region: CSAGRLAGDSNEQFF. For the CDR3, the DNA is TGCAGTGCCGGCCGCCTAGCGGGAGATTCTAATGAGCAGTTCTTC.

In its sample, this clonotype was seen a few times. The chain couples TRBV28 to TRBJ1-4; D is unclear. The CDR3 sequence is 12 residues long. Germline lookup yields CDR1 MDHEN and CDR2 SYDVKM. Trimming left V 3 bases short and J 7 bases short, with 6 bases between. The chain's CDR3 is CASSFGVEKLFF. The CDR3 nucleotides are TGTGCCAGCAGTTTTGGAGTTGAAAAACTGTTTTTT.

In this sample, this clonotype turned up many times. The V and J genes are TRBV2 and TRBJ2-5; no clear D. The germline gives CDR1 SNHLY, CDR2 FYNNEI. This CDR3 has 13 residues. Trimming left V 2 bases short and J 5 bases short, with 9 bases between. This chain's CDR3 is CASSETSPETQYF. The CDR3 bases are TGTGCCAGCAGTGAAACTTCACCGGAGACCCAGTACTTC.

This clonotype turned up a few times. DNA for the CDR3: TGTGCCAGCAGTCCGGGACAGGCCCAAGGAAACACCATATATTTT. Its protein is CASSPGQAQGNTIYF. This chain joins TRBV6-1 and TRBJ1-3; 8 nucleotides line up with TRBD1. The CDR3 is made up of 15 amino acids. CDR1 MNHNS and CDR2 SASEGT come from the germline V gene. Trimming removed 5 bases from V and 4 bases from J; junction bases left unmatched: 7.

This clonotype showed up many times. The CDR3 loop reads CASSLVGPHEQYF. In nucleotides, the CDR3 is TGTGCCAGCAGCTTAGTGGGACCCCACGAGCAGTACTTC. The gene calls are TRBV7-8 and TRBJ2-7, with D tentatively TRBD1 or TRBD2 (5 bases each). Germline loops: CDR1 SGHVS, CDR2 FQNEAQ. V lost 1 base to trimming and J lost 5 bases, with 9 bases between them. CDR3 size: 13 residues.